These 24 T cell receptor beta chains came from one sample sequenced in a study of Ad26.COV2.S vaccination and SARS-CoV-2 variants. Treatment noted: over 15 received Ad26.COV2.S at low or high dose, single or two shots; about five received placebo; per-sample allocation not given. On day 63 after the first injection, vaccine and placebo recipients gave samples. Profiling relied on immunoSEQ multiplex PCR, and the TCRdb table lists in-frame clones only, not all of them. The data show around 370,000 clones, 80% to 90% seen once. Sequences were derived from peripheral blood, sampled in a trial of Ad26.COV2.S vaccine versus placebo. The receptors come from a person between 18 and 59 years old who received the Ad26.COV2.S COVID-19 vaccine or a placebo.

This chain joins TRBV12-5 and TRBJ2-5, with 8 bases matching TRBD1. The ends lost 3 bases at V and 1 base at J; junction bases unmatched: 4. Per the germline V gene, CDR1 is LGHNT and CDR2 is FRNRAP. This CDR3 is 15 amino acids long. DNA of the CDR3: TGTGCTAGTGGTTTAACAGGGGGAATCCAAGAGACCCAGTACTTC. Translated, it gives CASGLTGGIQETQYF.

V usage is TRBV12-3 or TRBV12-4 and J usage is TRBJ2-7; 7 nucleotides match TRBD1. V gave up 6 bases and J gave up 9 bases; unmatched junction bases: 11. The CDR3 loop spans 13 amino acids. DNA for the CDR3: TGTGCCAGCAGCCCCCGGACAGGCCTCTCGCAGTACTTC. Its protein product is CASSPRTGLSQYF.

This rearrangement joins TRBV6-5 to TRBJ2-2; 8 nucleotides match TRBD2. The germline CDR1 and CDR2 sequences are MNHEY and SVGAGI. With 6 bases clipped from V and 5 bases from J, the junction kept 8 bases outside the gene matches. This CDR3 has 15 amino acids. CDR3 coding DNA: TGTGCCAGCAGCCAGTACCCGGGGGGGACCGGGGAGCTGTTTTTT. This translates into CASSQYPGGTGELFF.

The CDR3, as DNA: TGTGCCAGCAGAAGGCCGCTAGGAGGGACCCAGTACTTC. Its translation: CASRRPLGGTQYF. The rearrangement joins TRBV12-3 or TRBV12-4 to TRBJ2-5; tentatively, D is TRBD2 (5 bases). The V gene lost 6 bases and the J gene lost 7 bases, with 15 bases spanning the gap. The CDR3 extends over 13 amino acids.

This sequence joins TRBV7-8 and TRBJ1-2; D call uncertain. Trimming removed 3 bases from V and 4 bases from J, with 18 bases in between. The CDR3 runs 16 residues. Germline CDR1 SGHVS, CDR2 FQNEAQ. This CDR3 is CASSLDPPGSLYGYTF. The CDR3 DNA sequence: TGTGCCAGCAGCTTGGACCCCCCAGGCAGCCTCTATGGCTACACCTTC.

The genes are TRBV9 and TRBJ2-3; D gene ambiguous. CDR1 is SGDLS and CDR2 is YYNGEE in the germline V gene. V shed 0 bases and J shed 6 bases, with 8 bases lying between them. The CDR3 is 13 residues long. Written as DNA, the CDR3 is TGTGCCAGCAGCGTAGACCCCTCTGATACGCAGTATTTT. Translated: CASSVDPSDTQYF.

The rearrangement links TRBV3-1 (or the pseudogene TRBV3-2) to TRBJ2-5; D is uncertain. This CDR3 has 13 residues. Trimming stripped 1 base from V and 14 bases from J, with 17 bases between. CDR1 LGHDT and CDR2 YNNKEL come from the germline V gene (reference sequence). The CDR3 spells CASSQVVGEEAYF. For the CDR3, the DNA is TGTGCCAGCAGCCAAGTTGTTGGCGAAGAGGCTTACTTC.

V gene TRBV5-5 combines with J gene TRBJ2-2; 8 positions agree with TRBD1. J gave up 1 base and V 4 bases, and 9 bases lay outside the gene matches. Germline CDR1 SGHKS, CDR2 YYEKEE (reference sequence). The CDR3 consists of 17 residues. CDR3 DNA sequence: TGTGCCAGCAGCCGAGTCCGGGGGACAGGGAACACCGGGGAGCTGTTTTTT. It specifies CASSRVRGTGNTGELFF.

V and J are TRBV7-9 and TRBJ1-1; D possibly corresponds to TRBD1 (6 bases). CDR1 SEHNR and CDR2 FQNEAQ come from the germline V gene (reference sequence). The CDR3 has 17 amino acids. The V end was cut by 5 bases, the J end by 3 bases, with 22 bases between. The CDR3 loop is CASSPKVPGERDTEAFF. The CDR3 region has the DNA TGTGCCAGCAGCCCAAAGGTACCAGGGGAAAGGGACACTGAAGCTTTCTTT.

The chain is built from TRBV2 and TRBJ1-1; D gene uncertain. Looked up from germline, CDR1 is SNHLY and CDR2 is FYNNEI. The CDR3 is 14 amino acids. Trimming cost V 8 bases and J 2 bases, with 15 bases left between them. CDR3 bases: TGTGCCAGCGTTATAGGGAATGGAAACACTGAAGCTTTCTTT. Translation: CASVIGNGNTEAFF.

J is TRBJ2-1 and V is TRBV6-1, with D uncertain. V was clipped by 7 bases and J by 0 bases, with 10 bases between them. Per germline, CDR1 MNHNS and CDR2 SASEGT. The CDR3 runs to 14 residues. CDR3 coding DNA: TGTGCCAGCAAGACCGTCGGCTCCTACAATGAGCAGTTCTTC. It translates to CASKTVGSYNEQFF.

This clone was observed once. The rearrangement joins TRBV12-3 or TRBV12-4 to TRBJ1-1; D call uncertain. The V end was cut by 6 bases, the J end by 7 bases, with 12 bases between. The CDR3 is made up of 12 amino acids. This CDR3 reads CASSSNSVEAFF. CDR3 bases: TGTGCCAGCAGCTCAAACAGCGTTGAAGCTTTCTTT.

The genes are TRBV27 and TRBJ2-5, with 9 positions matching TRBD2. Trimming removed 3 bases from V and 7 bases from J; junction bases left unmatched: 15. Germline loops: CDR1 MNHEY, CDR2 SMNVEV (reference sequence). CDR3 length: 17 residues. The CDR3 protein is CASSFLSAGGPHATQYF. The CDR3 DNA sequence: TGTGCCAGCAGTTTTCTCTCGGCGGGGGGGCCCCATGCGACCCAGTACTTC.

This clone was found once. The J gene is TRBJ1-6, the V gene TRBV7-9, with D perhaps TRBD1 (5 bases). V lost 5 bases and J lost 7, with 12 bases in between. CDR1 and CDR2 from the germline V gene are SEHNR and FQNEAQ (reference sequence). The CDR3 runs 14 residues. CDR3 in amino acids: CASSPRGSNSPLHF. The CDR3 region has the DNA TGTGCCAGCAGCCCCCGGGGGAGCAATTCACCCCTCCACTTT.

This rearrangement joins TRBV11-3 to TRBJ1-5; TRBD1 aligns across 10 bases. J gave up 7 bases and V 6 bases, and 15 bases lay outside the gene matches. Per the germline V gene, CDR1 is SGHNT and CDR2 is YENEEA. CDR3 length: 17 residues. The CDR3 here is CASSFKPGQGIGQPQHF. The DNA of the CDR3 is TGTGCCAGCAGTTTTAAACCGGGACAGGGGATCGGACAGCCCCAGCATTTT.

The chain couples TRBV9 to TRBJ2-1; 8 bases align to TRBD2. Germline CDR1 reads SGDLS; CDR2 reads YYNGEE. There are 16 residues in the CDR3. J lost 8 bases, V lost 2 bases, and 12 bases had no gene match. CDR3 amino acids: CASSVTGAGASYEQFF. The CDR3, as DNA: TGTGCCAGCAGCGTGACTGGAGCGGGGGCCTCCTATGAGCAGTTCTTC.

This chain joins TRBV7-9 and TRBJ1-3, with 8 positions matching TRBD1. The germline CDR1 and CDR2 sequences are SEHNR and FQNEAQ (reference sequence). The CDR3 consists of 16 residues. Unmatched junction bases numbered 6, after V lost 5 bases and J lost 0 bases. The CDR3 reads CASSTSDRDSGNTIYF. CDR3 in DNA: TGTGCCAGCAGCACTTCGGACAGGGACTCTGGAAACACCATATATTTT. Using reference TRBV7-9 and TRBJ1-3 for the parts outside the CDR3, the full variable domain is DTGVSQNPRHKITKRGQNVTFRCDPISEHNRLYWYRQTLGQGPEFLTYFQNEAQLEKSRLLSDRFSAERPKGSFSTLEIQRTEQGDSAMYLCASSTSDRDSGNTIYFGEGSWLTVV.

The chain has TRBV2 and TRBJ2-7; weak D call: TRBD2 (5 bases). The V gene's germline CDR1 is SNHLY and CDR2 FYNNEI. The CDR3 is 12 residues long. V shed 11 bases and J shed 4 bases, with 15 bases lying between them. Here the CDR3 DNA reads TGTGCCGGAGTGGGAGACGGATACGAGCAGTACTTC. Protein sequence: CAGVGDGYEQYF.

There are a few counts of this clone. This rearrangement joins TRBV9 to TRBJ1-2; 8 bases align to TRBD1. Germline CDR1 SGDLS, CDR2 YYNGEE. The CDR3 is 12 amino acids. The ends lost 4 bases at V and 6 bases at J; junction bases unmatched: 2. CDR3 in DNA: TGTGCCAGCAGCCCGGACAGGGATGGCTACACCTTC. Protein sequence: CASSPDRDGYTF. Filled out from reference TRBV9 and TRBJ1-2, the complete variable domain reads DSGVTQTPKHLITATGQRVTLRCSPRSGDLSVYWYQQSLDQGLQFLIQYYNGEERAKGNILERFSAQQFPDLHSELNLSSLELGDSALYFCASSPDRDGYTFGSGTRLTVV.

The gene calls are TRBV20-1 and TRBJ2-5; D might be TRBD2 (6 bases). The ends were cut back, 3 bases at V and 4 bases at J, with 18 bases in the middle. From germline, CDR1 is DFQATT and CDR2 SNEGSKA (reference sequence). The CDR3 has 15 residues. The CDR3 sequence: CSASKGTGPSETQYF. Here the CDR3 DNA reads TGCAGTGCTAGTAAGGGGACTGGACCGTCAGAGACCCAGTACTTC.

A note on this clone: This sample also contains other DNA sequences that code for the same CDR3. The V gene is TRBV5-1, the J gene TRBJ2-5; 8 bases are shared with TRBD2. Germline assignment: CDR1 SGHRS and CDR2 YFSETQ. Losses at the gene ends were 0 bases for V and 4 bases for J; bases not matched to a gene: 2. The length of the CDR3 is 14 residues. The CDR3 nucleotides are TGCGCCAGCAGCTTGGGCGCGGGAGGAGAGACCCAGTACTTC. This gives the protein CASSLGAGGETQYF.

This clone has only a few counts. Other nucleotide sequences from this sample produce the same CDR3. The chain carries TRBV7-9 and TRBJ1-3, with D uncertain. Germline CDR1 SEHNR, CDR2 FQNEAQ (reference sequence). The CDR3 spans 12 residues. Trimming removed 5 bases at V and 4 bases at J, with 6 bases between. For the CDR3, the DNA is TGTGCCAGCAGCCCCTCAGGAAACACCATATATTTT. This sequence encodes CASSPSGNTIYF.

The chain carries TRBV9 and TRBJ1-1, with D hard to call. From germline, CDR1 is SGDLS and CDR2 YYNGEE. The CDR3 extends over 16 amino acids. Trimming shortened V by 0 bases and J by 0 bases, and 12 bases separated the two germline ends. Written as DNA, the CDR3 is TGTGCCAGCAGCGTAGATGGGCGTCTAGTGAACACTGAAGCTTTCTTT. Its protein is CASSVDGRLVNTEAFF.

The CDR3 region has the DNA TGTGCCACCAGTGATTTATACTCCTACGAGCAGTACTTC. Its protein product is CATSDLYSYEQYF. The chain has TRBV24-1 and TRBJ2-7; no definite D call. This CDR3 spans 13 amino acids. Germline V gene lookup returns CDR1 KGHDR and CDR2 SFDVKD. With 1 base removed from V and 0 bases from J, the gap between germline ends came to 3 bases.